This TCR beta chain was sequenced during a study of CD8+ T cells in alopecia areata. Looking at the study overall: Treatment of the treated patients consisted of oral tofacitinib, 5 to 10 mg twice daily.

Collected material from alopecia areata patients comprised lesional scalp punch biopsies and peripheral blood. The CDR3 sequence is 15 residues long. V lost 1 base and J 3 bases, leaving 10 bases between the germline ends. Per germline, CDR1 SNHLY and CDR2 FYNNEI. Investigators isolated RNA and reverse transcribed it into cDNA to act as the sequencing template. Produced via immunoSEQ multiplex PCR; TCRdb's table is partial and in-frame only. The repertoire holds approximately 91,000 clones, with 35% to 50% as singletons. The receptor was isolated from a human donor with alopecia areata. V gene TRBV2 combines with J gene TRBJ2-1; tentative D call: TRBD1 (6 bases). Material for sequencing was CD4+ T cells sorted from blood. CDR3 nucleotides: TGTGCCAGCAGTGAAGTTCGACAGGTCTACAATGAGCAGTTCTTC. Residues: CASSEVRQVYNEQFF.